The TCR beta chain under discussion was sequenced for a study of blood T cell repertoires in COVID-19. The repertoire was sequenced with immunoSEQ multiplex PCR; TCRdb's copy has only in-frame clones and lacks some. The sample lists 260,000 or so clones, approximately 81% occurring once. V shed 5 bases and J shed 2 bases, with 15 bases lying between them. Germline loops: CDR1 SGHKS, CDR2 YYEKEE (reference sequence). This CDR3 spans 15 amino acids. Sequencing was carried out using PBMCs or T cells enriched from blood (not recorded which). V and J are TRBV5-5 and TRBJ2-3; a weak D match, TRBD2 (5 bases). The source of this sequence is a woman in her fifties or sixties who had recovered from COVID-19. CDR3 in amino acids: CASRVERRTTDTQYF. For the CDR3, the DNA is TGTGCCAGCAGAGTTGAGCGGAGGACCACAGATACGCAGTATTTT.